Listed here is a single T cell receptor (beta chain). The entry originates in a study of yellow fever vaccine responses in identical twins. V shed 3 bases and J shed 5 bases, with 8 bases lying between them. The CDR3 has 13 amino acids. TCRdb analysed the RT-PCR reads with MiXCR anew, one entry per CDR3 protein. The sample lists about 9,000 distinct CDR3 sequences, roughly 88% occurring once. The receptor was isolated from a young woman who received the yellow fever vaccine. The starting material was T cells from blood (PBMCs), unsorted or a sorted subset (not recorded which), obtained before or after yellow fever vaccination (not recorded which). J is TRBJ1-5 and V is TRBV23-1; perhaps TRBD1 as D (6 bases). TRBV23-1 is an ORF, and what it does is uncertain. The CDR3 DNA reads TGCGCCAGCAGTCAGGACAGTTATCAGCCCCAGCATTTT. It translates to CASSQDSYQPQHF.